This T cell receptor (beta chain) was observed in a study of blood T cell repertoires in COVID-19. The overall study: COVID-19 samples, acute and convalescent, were from the United States, Italy and Spain. T cells, B-cell-depleted T cells, or PBMCs provided the cDNA or gDNA that served as material.

Trimming cost V 7 bases and J 8 bases, with 17 bases left between them. CDR3 length: 13 amino acids. Authors' analysis steps: Estimated nucleated cell counts came from reference gene primer amplification. TCRdb keeps only in-frame clones here, not all; method: immunoSEQ multiplex PCR. V, J and clone size derive from that table, while D and trimming were established from the DNA sequence. This sample has approximately 220,000 clones; over 75% occur once, and the top ten carry 4.4%. This clonotype originated in a man aged 50-59 years with acute or convalescent COVID-19. The sequencing sample was made of peripheral blood. The rearrangement uses TRBV12-3 or TRBV12-4 and TRBJ1-2, with a tentative D call TRBD1 (6 bases). The CDR3 here is CASTSGGARGYTF. CDR3 nucleotides: TGTGCCAGCACCTCCGGGGGGGCTCGGGGCTACACCTTC.